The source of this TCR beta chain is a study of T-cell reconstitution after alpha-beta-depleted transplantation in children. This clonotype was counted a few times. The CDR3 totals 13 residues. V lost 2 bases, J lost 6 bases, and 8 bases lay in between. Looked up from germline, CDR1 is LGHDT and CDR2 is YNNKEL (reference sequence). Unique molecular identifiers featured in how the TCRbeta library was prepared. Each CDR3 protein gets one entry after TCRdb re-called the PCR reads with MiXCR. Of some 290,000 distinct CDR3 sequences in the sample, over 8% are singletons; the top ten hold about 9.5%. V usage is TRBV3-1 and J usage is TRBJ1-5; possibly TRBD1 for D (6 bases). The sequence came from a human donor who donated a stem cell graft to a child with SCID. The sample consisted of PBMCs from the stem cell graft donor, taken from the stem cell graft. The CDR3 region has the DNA TGTGCCAGCAGCCAATCAGGGGTTCAGCCCCAGCATTTT. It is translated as CASSQSGVQPQHF.